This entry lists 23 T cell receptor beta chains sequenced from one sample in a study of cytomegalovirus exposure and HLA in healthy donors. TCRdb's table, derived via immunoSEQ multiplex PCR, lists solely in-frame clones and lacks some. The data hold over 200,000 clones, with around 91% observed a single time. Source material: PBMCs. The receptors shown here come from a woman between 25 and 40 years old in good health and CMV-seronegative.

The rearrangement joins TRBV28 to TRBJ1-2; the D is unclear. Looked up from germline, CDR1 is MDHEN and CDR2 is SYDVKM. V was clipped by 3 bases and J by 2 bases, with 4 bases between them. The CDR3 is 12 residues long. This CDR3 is CASSLGNYGYTF. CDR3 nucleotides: TGTGCCAGCAGTTTGGGAAACTATGGCTACACCTTC.

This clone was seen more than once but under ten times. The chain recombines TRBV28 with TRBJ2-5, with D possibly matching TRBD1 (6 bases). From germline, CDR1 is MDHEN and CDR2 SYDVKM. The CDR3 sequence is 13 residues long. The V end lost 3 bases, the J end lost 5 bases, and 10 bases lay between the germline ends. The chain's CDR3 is CASSLFQGETQYF. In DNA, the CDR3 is TGTGCCAGCAGTTTGTTCCAGGGGGAGACCCAGTACTTC.

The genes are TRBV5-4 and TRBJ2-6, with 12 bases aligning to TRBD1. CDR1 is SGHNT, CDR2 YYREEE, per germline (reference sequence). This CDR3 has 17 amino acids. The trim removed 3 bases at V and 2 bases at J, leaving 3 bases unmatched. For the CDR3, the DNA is TGTGCCAGCAGCTCCGGGACAGGGGGCGCTGGGGCCAACGTCCTGACTTTC. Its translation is CASSSGTGGAGANVLTF.

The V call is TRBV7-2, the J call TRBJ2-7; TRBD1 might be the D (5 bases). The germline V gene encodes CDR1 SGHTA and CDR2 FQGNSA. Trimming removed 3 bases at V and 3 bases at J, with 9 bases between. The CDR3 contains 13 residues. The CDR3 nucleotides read TGTGCCAGCAGCTTGGGGCGACGCTACGAGCAGTACTTC. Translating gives CASSLGRRYEQYF.

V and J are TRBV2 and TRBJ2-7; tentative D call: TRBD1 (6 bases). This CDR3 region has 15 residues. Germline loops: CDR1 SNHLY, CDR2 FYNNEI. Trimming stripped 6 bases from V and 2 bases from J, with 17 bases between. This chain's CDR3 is CASRADRPKAYEQYF. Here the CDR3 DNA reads TGTGCCAGCAGGGCAGACAGGCCAAAGGCCTACGAGCAGTACTTC.

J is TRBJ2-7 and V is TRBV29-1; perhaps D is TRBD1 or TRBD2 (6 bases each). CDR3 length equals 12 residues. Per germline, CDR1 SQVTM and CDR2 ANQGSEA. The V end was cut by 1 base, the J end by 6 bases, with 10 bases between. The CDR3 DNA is TGCAGCGTTGAAGGGGGGGCTGGCGAGCAGTACTTC. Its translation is CSVEGGAGEQYF.

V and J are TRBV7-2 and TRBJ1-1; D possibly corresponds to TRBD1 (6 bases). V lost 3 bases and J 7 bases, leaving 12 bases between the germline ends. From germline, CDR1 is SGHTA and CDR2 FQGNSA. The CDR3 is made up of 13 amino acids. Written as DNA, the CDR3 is TGTGCCAGCAGCTTCGACCGACAGGATGAAGCTTTCTTT. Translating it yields CASSFDRQDEAFF.

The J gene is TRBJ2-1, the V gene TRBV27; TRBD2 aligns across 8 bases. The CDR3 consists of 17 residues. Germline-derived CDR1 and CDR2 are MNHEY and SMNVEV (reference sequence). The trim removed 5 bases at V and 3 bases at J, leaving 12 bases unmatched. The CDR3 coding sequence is TGTGCCAGCAGTCCGCAACCTATAGCGGGACTCTACAATGAGCAGTTCTTC. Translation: CASSPQPIAGLYNEQFF.

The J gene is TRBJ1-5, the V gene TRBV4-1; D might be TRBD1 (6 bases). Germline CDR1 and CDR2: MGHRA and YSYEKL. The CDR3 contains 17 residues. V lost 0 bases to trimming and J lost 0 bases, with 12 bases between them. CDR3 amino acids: CASSQDHTGNSNQPQHF. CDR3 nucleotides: TGCGCCAGCAGCCAAGATCACACAGGGAATAGCAATCAGCCCCAGCATTTT.

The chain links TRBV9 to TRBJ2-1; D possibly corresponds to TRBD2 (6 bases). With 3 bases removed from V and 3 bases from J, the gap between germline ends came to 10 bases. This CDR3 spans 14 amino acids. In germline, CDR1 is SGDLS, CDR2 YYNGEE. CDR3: CASSAGTVYNEQFF. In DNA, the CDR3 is TGTGCCAGCAGCGCCGGGACTGTCTACAATGAGCAGTTCTTC.

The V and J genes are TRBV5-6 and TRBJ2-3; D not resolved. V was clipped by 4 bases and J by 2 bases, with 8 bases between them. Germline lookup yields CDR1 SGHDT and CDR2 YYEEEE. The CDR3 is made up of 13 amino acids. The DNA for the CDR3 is TGTGCCAGCAGCCCCCCCTCCACAGATACGCAGTATTTT. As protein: CASSPPSTDTQYF.

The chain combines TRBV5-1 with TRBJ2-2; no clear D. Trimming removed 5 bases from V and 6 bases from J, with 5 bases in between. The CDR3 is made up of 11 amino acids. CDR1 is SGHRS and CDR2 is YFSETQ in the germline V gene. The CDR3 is CASSWAGELFF. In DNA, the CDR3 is TGCGCCAGCAGTTGGGCCGGGGAGCTGTTTTTT.

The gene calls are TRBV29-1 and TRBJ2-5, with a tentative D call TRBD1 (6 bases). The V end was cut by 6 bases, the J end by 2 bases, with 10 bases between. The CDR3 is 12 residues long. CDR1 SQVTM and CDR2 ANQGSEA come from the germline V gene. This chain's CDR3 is CSVLQGQETQYF. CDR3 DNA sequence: TGCAGCGTCCTACAGGGTCAAGAGACCCAGTACTTC.

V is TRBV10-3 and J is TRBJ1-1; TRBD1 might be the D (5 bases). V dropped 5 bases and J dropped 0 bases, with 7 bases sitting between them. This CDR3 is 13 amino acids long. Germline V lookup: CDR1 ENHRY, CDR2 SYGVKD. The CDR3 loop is CAISTGLNTEAFF. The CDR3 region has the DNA TGTGCCATCAGTACAGGCTTGAACACTGAAGCTTTCTTT.

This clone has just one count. This chain's CDR3 is CASSLAGANEAFF. The CDR3 DNA sequence: TGCGCCAGCAGCTTGGCGGGGGCGAATGAAGCTTTCTTT. V and J are TRBV5-1 and TRBJ1-1, with D perhaps TRBD1 (6 bases). CDR1 and CDR2 from the germline V gene are SGHRS and YFSETQ. There are 13 residues in the CDR3. V lost 0 bases and J 7 bases, leaving 10 bases between the germline ends.

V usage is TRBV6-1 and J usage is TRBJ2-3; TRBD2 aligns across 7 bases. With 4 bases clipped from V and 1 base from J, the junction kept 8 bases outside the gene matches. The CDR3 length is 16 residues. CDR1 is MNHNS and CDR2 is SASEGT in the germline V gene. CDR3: CASSVPTSRGTDTQYF. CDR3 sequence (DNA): TGTGCCAGCAGTGTACCGACTAGCCGGGGCACAGATACGCAGTATTTT.

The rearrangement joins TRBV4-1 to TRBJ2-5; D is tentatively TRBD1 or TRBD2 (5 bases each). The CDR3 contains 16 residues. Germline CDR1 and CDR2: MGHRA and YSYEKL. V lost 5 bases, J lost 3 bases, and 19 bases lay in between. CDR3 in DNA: TGCGCCAGCAGCGATCCACTGGGGCCGAGGGAAGAGACCCAGTACTTC. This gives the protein CASSDPLGPREETQYF.

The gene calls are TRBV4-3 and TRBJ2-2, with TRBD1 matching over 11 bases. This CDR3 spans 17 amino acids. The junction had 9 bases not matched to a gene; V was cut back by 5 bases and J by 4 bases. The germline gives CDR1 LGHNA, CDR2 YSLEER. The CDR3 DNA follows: TGCGCCAGCAGCAGCGACCGGGACAGGGGGGCCACCGGGGAGCTGTTTTTT. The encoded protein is CASSSDRDRGATGELFF.

CDR3 sequence reads: CASSQRQGRYEQYF. The CDR3 coding sequence is TGCGCCAGCAGCCAAAGACAGGGTCGTTACGAGCAGTACTTC. V is TRBV4-3 and J is TRBJ2-7; TRBD1 aligns across 7 bases. CDR1 LGHNA and CDR2 YSLEER come from the germline V gene. J was trimmed by 4 bases and V by 2 bases; bases with no gene match: 5. The length of the CDR3 is 14 residues.

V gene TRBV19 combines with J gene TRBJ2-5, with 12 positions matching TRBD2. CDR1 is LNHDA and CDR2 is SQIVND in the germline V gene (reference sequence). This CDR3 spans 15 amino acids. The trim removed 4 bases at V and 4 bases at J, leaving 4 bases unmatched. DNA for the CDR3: TGTGCCAGTAGTAATCCGGGACTAGCGGGAGAGACCCAGTACTTC. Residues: CASSNPGLAGETQYF. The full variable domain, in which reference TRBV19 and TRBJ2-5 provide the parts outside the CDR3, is DGGITQSPKYLFRKEGQNVTLSCEQNLNHDAMYWYRQDPGQGLRLIYYSQIVNDFQKGDIAEGYSVSREKKESFPLTVTSAQKNPTAFYLCASSNPGLAGETQYFGPGTRLLVL.

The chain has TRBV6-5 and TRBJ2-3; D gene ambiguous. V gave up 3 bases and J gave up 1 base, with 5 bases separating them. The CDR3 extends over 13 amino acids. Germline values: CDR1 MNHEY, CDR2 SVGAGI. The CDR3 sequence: CASSYRGTDTQYF. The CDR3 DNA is TGTGCCAGCAGTTATAGAGGCACAGATACGCAGTATTTT.

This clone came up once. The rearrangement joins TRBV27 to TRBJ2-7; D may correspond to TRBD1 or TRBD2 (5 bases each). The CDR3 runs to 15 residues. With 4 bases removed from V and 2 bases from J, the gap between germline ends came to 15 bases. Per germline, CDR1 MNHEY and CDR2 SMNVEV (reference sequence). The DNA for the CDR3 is TGTGCCAGCAGTTACAGGCTCGGGGTCCCCTACGAGCAGTACTTC. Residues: CASSYRLGVPYEQYF.

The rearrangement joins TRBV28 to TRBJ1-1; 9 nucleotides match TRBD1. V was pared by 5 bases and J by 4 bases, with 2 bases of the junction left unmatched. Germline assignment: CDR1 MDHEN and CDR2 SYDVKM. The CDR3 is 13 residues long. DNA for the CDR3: TGTGCCAGCAGTAAGACAGGGGGCACTGAAGCTTTCTTT. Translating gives CASSKTGGTEAFF.